Following are 21 T cell receptor beta chains from one sample sequenced in a study of T cell responses to AZD1222 COVID-19 vaccine. Sequenced by immunoSEQ multiplex PCR; TCRdb stores in-frame clones only, minus some. The repertoire includes 150,000 to 200,000 clones, about 94% of them detected once, and approximately 9.6% sits in the top ten. Sequencing used peripheral blood, obtained on day 0 of AZD1222 vaccination. These receptors came from an adult in good health.

This clone has only one observation. The chain combines TRBV5-1 with TRBJ2-3; 7 bases fit TRBD1. The CDR3 has 15 amino acids. V lost 4 bases and J lost 2; bases outside the gene matches: 7. Germline loops: CDR1 SGHRS, CDR2 YFSETQ. DNA of the CDR3: TGCGCCAGCAGCACCCGACAGGGTATCACAGATACGCAGTATTTT. Translation gives CASSTRQGITDTQYF.

The chain uses TRBV5-1 and TRBJ1-1, with D perhaps TRBD1 (5 bases). Germline CDR1 and CDR2: SGHRS and YFSETQ. The CDR3 totals 15 residues. Trimming cost V 2 bases and J 0 bases, with 11 bases left between them. CDR3 DNA: TGCGCCAGCAGCTTAGGGGACGGAGTGAACACTGAAGCTTTCTTT. It codes for CASSLGDGVNTEAFF. Variable domain in full (rest from reference TRBV5-1 and TRBJ1-1): KAGVTQTPRYLIKTRGQQVTLSCSPISGHRSVSWYQQTPGQGLQFLFEYFSETQRNKGNFPGRFSGRQFSNSRSEMNVSTLELGDSALYLCASSLGDGVNTEAFFGQGTRLTVV.

The gene calls are TRBV6-2 or TRBV6-3 and TRBJ1-1, with D perhaps TRBD1 (5 bases). Germline CDR1 and CDR2: MNHEY and SVGEGT. This CDR3 is 14 amino acids long. V lost 3 bases, J lost 3 bases, and 11 bases lay in between. The CDR3, as DNA: TGTGCCAGCAGTTATCAGAGGGGCTACACTGAAGCTTTCTTT. This gives the protein CASSYQRGYTEAFF.

This rearrangement joins TRBV6-1 to TRBJ1-5; perhaps TRBD1 as D (5 bases). The germline V gene encodes CDR1 MNHNS and CDR2 SASEGT. CDR3 length equals 16 residues. V shed 4 bases and J shed 1 base, with 14 bases lying between them. CDR3 DNA: TGTGCCAGCAGTGTTATCAGGGTTTTGAGCAATCAGCCCCAGCATTTT. Translating it yields CASSVIRVLSNQPQHF.

The chain couples TRBV5-6 to TRBJ2-1; 11 nucleotides agree with TRBD2. Trimming at V came to 3 bases and at J to 5 bases, leaving 10 bases not matched to a gene. The CDR3 runs to 17 residues. The germline CDR1 and CDR2 sequences are SGHDT and YYEEEE. This chain's CDR3 is CASSSLLAGATNNEQFF. CDR3 coding DNA: TGTGCCAGCAGCTCCTTACTAGCGGGAGCCACAAACAATGAGCAGTTCTTC.

J is TRBJ1-6 and V is TRBV5-6; no clear D gene. The CDR3 totals 16 residues. Germline CDR1 and CDR2: SGHDT and YYEEEE. Trimming shortened V by 2 bases and J by 5 bases, and 14 bases separated the two germline ends. CDR3 nucleotides: TGTGCCAGCAGCTTAACGGTTCTAGCGAATAATTCACCCCTCCACTTT. This sequence encodes CASSLTVLANNSPLHF.

The CDR3 loop is CASSLVRDTGELFF. Written as DNA, the CDR3 is TGTGCCAGCAGCTTAGTTCGGGACACCGGGGAGCTGTTTTTT. This chain uses TRBV11-2 with TRBJ2-2, with D unresolved. CDR3 length: 14 residues. Trimming removed 1 base at V and 3 bases at J, with 6 bases between. CDR1 and CDR2 (germline): SGHAT, FQNNGV.

The V call is TRBV28, the J call TRBJ1-1; D not certain. The CDR3 is 12 residues long. V shed 7 bases and J shed 7 bases, with 13 bases lying between them. Germline V lookup: CDR1 MDHEN, CDR2 SYDVKM. The CDR3 loop reads CASKEGVGEAFF. The CDR3 DNA reads TGTGCCAGCAAGGAGGGTGTGGGTGAAGCTTTCTTT.

V is TRBV4-3 and J is TRBJ2-1; tentatively, D is TRBD1 or TRBD2 (5 bases each). The germline V gene encodes CDR1 LGHNA and CDR2 YSLEER. The CDR3 length is 15 residues. Trimming cost V 1 base and J 9 bases, with 16 bases left between them. The CDR3 DNA reads as TGCGCCAGCAGCCAAGGTGGATACTGGGGGAGTGAGCAGTTCTTC. Protein product: CASSQGGYWGSEQFF.

This chain connects TRBV28 to TRBJ1-1; unclear D gene. Trimming shortened V by 3 bases and J by 1 base, and 18 bases separated the two germline ends. The CDR3 consists of 17 residues. CDR1 and CDR2 (germline): MDHEN, SYDVKM. CDR3 residues: CASSFDTPRIGNTEAFF. CDR3 sequence (DNA): TGTGCCAGCAGTTTCGACACCCCCCGGATTGGGAACACTGAAGCTTTCTTT.

J is TRBJ2-7 and V is TRBV7-6, with D unclear. Trimming cost V 1 base and J 0 bases, with 13 bases left between them. CDR1 and CDR2 (germline): SGHVS, FNYEAQ. The CDR3 length is 16 residues. CDR3 coding DNA: TGTGCCAGCAGCTTAGGGTCTAGGGCCAGCTCCTACGAGCAGTACTTC. Translated, it gives CASSLGSRASSYEQYF.

This chain links TRBV4-3 with TRBJ2-7; the D call may be TRBD1 or TRBD2 (6 bases each). The length of the CDR3 is 18 residues. Germline V gives CDR1 LGHNA, CDR2 YSLEER. The V and J ends lost 0 bases and 0 bases respectively, with 18 bases between them. In DNA, the CDR3 is TGCGCCAGCAGCCAAGAGACCCCCATAGGGGGGACCTCCTACGAGCAGTACTTC. Translation: CASSQETPIGGTSYEQYF.

This chain uses TRBV27 with TRBJ2-1, with D tentatively TRBD1 (5 bases). V was clipped by 5 bases and J by 9 bases, with 14 bases between them. Germline V gives CDR1 MNHEY, CDR2 SMNVEV (reference sequence). There are 13 residues in the CDR3. CDR3: CASSSGASGEQFF. CDR3 nucleotide sequence: TGTGCCAGCAGTAGTGGGGCGTCCGGTGAGCAGTTCTTC.

This clone was picked up one time. The chain joins TRBV5-5 to TRBJ1-1; D is ambiguous. The CDR3 is 14 amino acids. V lost 0 bases and J lost 1, with 7 bases in between. The germline CDR1 and CDR2 sequences are SGHKS and YYEKEE (reference sequence). The CDR3 coding sequence is TGTGCCAGCAGCTTGGTGTCGGGGAACACTGAAGCTTTCTTT. Its protein is CASSLVSGNTEAFF.

This clone appeared a single time. CDR3 bases: TGTGCCAGCAGTGTCGACAGGGGGACCAATGAGCAGTTCTTC. Protein: CASSVDRGTNEQFF. This sequence joins TRBV6-4 and TRBJ2-1; 9 bases agree with TRBD1. Unmatched junction bases numbered 4, after V lost 4 bases and J lost 6 bases. Looked up from germline, CDR1 is MRHNA and CDR2 is SNTAGT. This CDR3 is built from 14 residues.

V and J are TRBV30 and TRBJ1-3; D call uncertain. This CDR3 has 13 residues. V dropped 2 bases and J dropped 4 bases, with 9 bases sitting between them. Germline V CDR1 and CDR2: GTSNPN, SVGIG (reference sequence). The DNA of the CDR3 is TGTGCCTGGAGTCTTGGGGTAGGAAACACCATATATTTT. Protein: CAWSLGVGNTIYF.

The chain employs TRBV2 and TRBJ1-4, with a possible D match to TRBD1 (5 bases). The CDR3 runs 15 residues. CDR1 is SNHLY, CDR2 FYNNEI, per germline. Trimming left V 4 bases short and J 7 bases short, with 16 bases between. The CDR3 DNA is TGTGCCAGCAGTGGTTCGGCAGGGTTCGTTGAAAAACTGTTTTTT. It translates to CASSGSAGFVEKLFF. Together with reference TRBV2 and TRBJ1-4, the CDR3 gives the full variable domain: EPEVTQTPSHQVTQMGQEVILRCVPISNHLYFYWYRQILGQKVEFLVSFYNNEISEKSEIFDDQFSVERPDGSNFTLKIRSTKLEDSAMYFCASSGSAGFVEKLFFGSGTQLSVL.

This clone showed up just once. The genes are TRBV7-2 and TRBJ1-6; 8 bases are a match to TRBD1. In germline, CDR1 is SGHTA, CDR2 FQGNSA. V trimming: 6 bases; J trimming: 9 bases; junction bases outside the gene matches: 7. This CDR3 has 14 amino acids. The CDR3 nucleotides are TGTGCCAGCAGACAGACAGGGGCCCCTTCACCCCTCCACTTT. Encoded protein: CASRQTGAPSPLHF.

The V call is TRBV27, the J call TRBJ1-2; D ambiguous. Germline lookup yields CDR1 MNHEY and CDR2 SMNVEV (reference sequence). The CDR3 loop spans 14 amino acids. V dropped 0 bases and J dropped 2 bases, with 7 bases sitting between them. The CDR3 spells CASSLSRQNYGYTF. In DNA form, the CDR3 reads TGTGCCAGCAGTTTATCGAGGCAAAACTATGGCTACACCTTC.

This clone was recorded only once. V is TRBV7-2 and J is TRBJ2-7, with D uncertain. The germline V gene has CDR1 SGHTA and CDR2 FQGNSA. Trimming removed 1 base at V and 6 bases at J, with 4 bases between. This CDR3 region has 11 residues. CDR3 protein: CASSLVLEQYF. CDR3 nucleotides: TGTGCCAGCAGCTTAGTTCTCGAGCAGTACTTC.

The J gene is TRBJ2-7, the V gene TRBV5-6; tentative D call: TRBD2 (5 bases). The CDR3 is made up of 14 amino acids. Per the germline V gene, CDR1 is SGHDT and CDR2 is YYEEEE. The ends were cut back, 4 bases at V and 1 base at J, with 12 bases in the middle. CDR3 nucleotides: TGTGCCAGCAGCCCTGGACTGGCATCCTACGAGCAGTACTTC. It yields the protein CASSPGLASYEQYF.